This TCR beta chain was sequenced in a study of control samples from healthy donors and cancer patients. Assay: immunoSEQ multiplex PCR; the TCRdb copy retains only in-frame clones and omits some. Seen here are about 95,000 clones, roughly 80% observed once, and the top ten hold around 20%. Germline CDR1 and CDR2: MNHEY and SMNVEV (reference sequence). This CDR3 has 16 amino acids. Trimming removed 4 bases from V and 0 bases from J, with 13 bases in between. The origin of this receptor is a man aged 25-40 years in good health. The chain has TRBV27 and TRBJ1-5, with D possibly matching TRBD1 (6 bases). Sequencing input: blood. The CDR3 here is CASSYSRTDSNQPQHF. Written as DNA, the CDR3 is TGTGCCAGCAGTTATTCCCGGACAGATAGCAATCAGCCCCAGCATTTT.